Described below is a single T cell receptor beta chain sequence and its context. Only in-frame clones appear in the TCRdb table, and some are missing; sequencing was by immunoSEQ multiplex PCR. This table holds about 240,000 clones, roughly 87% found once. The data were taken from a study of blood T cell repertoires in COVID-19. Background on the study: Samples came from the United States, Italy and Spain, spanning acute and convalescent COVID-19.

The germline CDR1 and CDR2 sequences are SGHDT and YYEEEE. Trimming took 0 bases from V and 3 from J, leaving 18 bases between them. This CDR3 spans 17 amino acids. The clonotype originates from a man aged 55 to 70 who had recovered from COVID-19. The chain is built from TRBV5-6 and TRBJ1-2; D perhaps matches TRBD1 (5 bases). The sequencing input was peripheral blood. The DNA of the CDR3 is TGTGCCAGCAGCTTGGCCCCGGGGGACGGGAGAGACTATGGCTACACCTTC. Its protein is CASSLAPGDGRDYGYTF.